This T cell receptor (beta chain) was captured by sequencing in a study of blood T cell repertoires in COVID-19. Only in-frame clones appear in the TCRdb table, and some are missing; sequencing was by immunoSEQ multiplex PCR. The repertoire holds roughly 250,000 clones, with 87% as singletons. The CDR3 totals 15 residues. Germline loops: CDR1 LNHDA, CDR2 SQIVND (reference sequence). Trimming removed 4 bases from V and 3 bases from J; junction bases left unmatched: 3. The study recruited people aged roughly 18 to 95 years across approximately 24 US areas. Cohort placement rested on clinical history that participants reported themselves.

This sequence joins TRBV19 and TRBJ2-1, with TRBD1 identical over 10 bases. The receptor's source is a woman younger than 45 with acute COVID-19. Sequencing was performed on PBMCs or T cells enriched from blood (not recorded which). The CDR3 DNA reads TGTGCCAGTAGTACGACAGGGGGCGGCTACAATGAGCAGTTCTTC. This encodes CASSTTGGGYNEQFF.